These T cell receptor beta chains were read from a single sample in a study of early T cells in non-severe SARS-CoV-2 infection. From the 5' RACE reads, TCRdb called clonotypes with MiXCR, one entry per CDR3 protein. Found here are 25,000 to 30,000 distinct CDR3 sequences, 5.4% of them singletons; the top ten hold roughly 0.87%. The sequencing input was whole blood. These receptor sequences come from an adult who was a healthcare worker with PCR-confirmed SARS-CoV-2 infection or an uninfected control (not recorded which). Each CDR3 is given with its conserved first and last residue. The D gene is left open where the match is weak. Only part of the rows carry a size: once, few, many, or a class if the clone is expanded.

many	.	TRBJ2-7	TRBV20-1	CSASSDSYEQYF	TGCAGTGCTAGTTCGGACAGCTACGAGCAGTACTTC
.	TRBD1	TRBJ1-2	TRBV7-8	CASSFLQGQGNGYTF	TGTGCCAGCAGCTTCCTTCAGGGACAGGGTAATGGCTACACCTTC
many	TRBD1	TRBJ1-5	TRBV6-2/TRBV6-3	CASSLGQGKPVEEPQHF	TGTGCCAGCAGCTTGGGACAGGGGAAACCGGTTGAGGAGCCCCAGCATTTT
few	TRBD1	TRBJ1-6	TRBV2	CASAGEQGDSYNSPLHF	TGTGCCAGCGCCGGGGAACAGGGGGACTCCTATAATTCACCCCTCCACTTT
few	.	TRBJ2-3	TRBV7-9	CASSLASGSTDTQYF	TGTGCCAGCAGCTTAGCGAGCGGGAGCACAGATACGCAGTATTTT
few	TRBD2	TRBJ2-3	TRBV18	CASSPRTSGSQDTQYF	TGTGCCAGCTCACCCAGGACTAGCGGGAGCCAAGATACGCAGTATTTT
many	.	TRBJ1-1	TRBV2	CASSEQTRREAFF	TGTGCCAGCAGTGAACAAACCCGGAGGGAGGCTTTCTTT
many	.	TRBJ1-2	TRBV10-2	CASRTDSYGYTF	TGCGCCAGCAGGACCGACTCCTATGGCTACACCTTC
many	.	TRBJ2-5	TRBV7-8	CASSLAGLGGRQETQYF	TGTGCCAGCAGCTTAGCGGGGTTGGGAGGACGACAAGAGACCCAGTACTTC
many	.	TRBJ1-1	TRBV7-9	CASGIRTRMNTEAFF	TGTGCCAGCGGAATCAGGACAAGGATGAACACTGAAGCTTTCTTT
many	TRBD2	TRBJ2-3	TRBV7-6	CASSRDTSAADTQYF	TGTGCCAGCAGCCGTGATACTAGCGCCGCAGATACGCAGTATTTT
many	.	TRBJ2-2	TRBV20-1	CSARDQRRNTGELFF	TGCAGTGCTAGAGATCAGCGGCGGAACACCGGGGAGCTGTTTTTT
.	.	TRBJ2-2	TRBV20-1	CSARRAGELFF	TGCAGTGCTAGACGAGCCGGGGAGCTGTTTTTT
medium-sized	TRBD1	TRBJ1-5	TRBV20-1	CSAKPRGTGRWYSNQPQHF	TGCAGTGCTAAACCCCGGGGGACAGGGAGGTGGTATAGCAATCAGCCCCAGCATTTT
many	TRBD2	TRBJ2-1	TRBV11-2	CASSHVGTTNEQFF	TGTGCCAGCAGCCACGTCGGGACTACAAATGAGCAGTTCTTC
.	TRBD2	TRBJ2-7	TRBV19	CASSISPYSGRYEQYF	TGTGCCAGTAGTATATCTCCGTATAGCGGGAGGTACGAGCAGTACTTC
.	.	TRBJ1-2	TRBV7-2	CASSVADYGYTF	TGTGCCAGCTCGGTTGCGGACTATGGCTACACCTTC
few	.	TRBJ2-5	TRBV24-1	CATSPGRETQYF	TGTGCCACCAGTCCAGGGAGGGAGACCCAGTACTTC
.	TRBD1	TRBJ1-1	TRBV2	CASSIDRENTEAFF	TGTGCCAGCAGTATTGACAGGGAGAACACTGAAGCTTTCTTT
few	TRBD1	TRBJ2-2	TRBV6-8	CASSYTRTGKDTGELFF	TGTGCCAGCAGTTACACCCGGACAGGGAAGGACACCGGGGAGCTGTTTTTT
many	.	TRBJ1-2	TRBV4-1	CASSQEDGYGYTF	TGCGCCAGCAGCCAAGAGGACGGCTATGGCTACACCTTC
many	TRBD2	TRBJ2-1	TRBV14	CASSQRTSGNEQFF	TGTGCCAGCAGCCAGCGGACTAGCGGCAATGAGCAGTTCTTC
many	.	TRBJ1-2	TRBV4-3	CASSHDRGSGVYGYTF	TGCGCCAGCAGCCACGATAGGGGGAGTGGGGTCTATGGCTACACCTTC
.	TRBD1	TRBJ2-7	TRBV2	CASSGQGRTYEQHF	TGTGCCAGCAGTGGACAGGGGCGGACCTACGAGCAGCACTTC
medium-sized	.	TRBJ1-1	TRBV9	CASSVGGLGTEAFF	TGTGCCAGCAGCGTAGGGGGGTTGGGCACTGAAGCTTTCTTT
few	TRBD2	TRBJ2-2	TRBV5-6	CASSMGLAGQAGELFF	TGTGCCAGCAGCATGGGACTAGCGGGGCAAGCCGGGGAGCTGTTTTTT
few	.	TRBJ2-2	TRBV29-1	CSAEDGRGTGELFF	TGCAGCGCGGAGGACGGCCGCGGCACCGGGGAGCTGTTTTTT
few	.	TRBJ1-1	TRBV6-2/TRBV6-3	CASSSIDYTEAFF	TGTGCCAGCAGTTCTATCGATTACACTGAAGCTTTCTTT
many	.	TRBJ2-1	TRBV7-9	CASSLSPRQGRNNEQFF	TGTGCCAGCAGCTTATCCCCTCGTCAGGGGCGAAACAATGAGCAGTTCTTC
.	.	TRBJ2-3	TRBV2	CATRGADTQYF	TGTGCCACGAGGGGGGCAGATACGCAGTATTTT
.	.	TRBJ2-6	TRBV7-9	CASSLVQEDSGANVLTF	TGTGCCAGCAGCTTAGTCCAGGAAGACTCTGGGGCCAACGTCCTGACTTTC
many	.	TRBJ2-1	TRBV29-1	CSVVGIKSSYNEQFF	TGCAGCGTTGTCGGGATCAAGAGCTCCTACAATGAGCAGTTCTTC
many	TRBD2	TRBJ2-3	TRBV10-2	CASSISGRTDTQYF	TGCGCCAGCAGTATCAGCGGGAGAACAGATACGCAGTATTTT
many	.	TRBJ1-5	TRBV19	CASSIGGYYSNQPQHF	TGTGCCAGTAGTATTGGAGGTTACTATAGCAATCAGCCCCAGCATTTT
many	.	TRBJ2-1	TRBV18	CASSPPIRQEQFF	TGTGCCAGCTCACCACCGATTCGTCAAGAGCAGTTCTTC
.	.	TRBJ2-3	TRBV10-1	CASSDNTDTQYF	TGCGCCAGCAGTGACAACACAGATACGCAGTATTTT
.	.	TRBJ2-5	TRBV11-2	CASSYLDPRETQYF	TGTGCCAGCAGCTATTTGGACCCACGAGAGACCCAGTACTTC
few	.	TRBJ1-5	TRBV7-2	CASSLQGQPQHF	TGTGCCAGCAGCTTACAGGGTCAGCCCCAGCATTTT
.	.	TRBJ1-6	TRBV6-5	CASRAGGTITPLHF	TGTGCCAGCAGGGCAGGCGGGACCATCACACCCCTCCACTTT
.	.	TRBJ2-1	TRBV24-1	CATSDLNGLGGQFF	TGTGCCACCAGTGATTTGAACGGTCTTGGGGGGCAGTTCTTC